The 13 T cell receptor beta chains below all came from one sample that was sequenced in a study of cytomegalovirus exposure and HLA in healthy donors. PCR involved 60 Vbeta and 13 Jbeta primers. This table comes from immunoSEQ multiplex PCR, and its TCRdb copy is limited to in-frame clones, with some not included. The sample contains about 160,000 clones, roughly 80% of which appear only once. The sequenced material came from PBMCs. The source of these receptors is a man aged 25-45 years in good health and CMV-seronegative.

This rearrangement joins TRBV5-1 to TRBJ1-1, with TRBD1 identical over 8 bases. The germline V gene encodes CDR1 SGHRS and CDR2 YFSETQ. V shed 7 bases and J 7 bases; nucleotides not matched to a gene: 12. The CDR3 extends over 14 amino acids. CDR3 in DNA: TGCGCCAGCCTACATGGGACAGGCAAGGGTGAAGCTTTCTTT. The encoded protein is CASLHGTGKGEAFF.

The CDR3: CASSQGGGEADTQYF. The CDR3 coding sequence is TGTGCCAGCAGCCAGGGGGGAGGGGAGGCAGATACGCAGTATTTT. The chain couples TRBV4-2 to TRBJ2-3; 7 bases map to TRBD2. Germline-derived CDR1 and CDR2 are LGHNA and YNFKEQ. The length of the CDR3 is 15 residues. V dropped 3 bases and J dropped 4; count of bases not matched to a gene: 7.

This chain links TRBV30 with TRBJ2-5; weak D call: TRBD2 (6 bases). The CDR3 is made up of 13 amino acids. Germline lookup yields CDR1 GTSNPN and CDR2 SVGIG (reference sequence). Trimming left V 2 bases short and J 5 bases short, with 12 bases between. The CDR3 protein is CAWSTGLVETQYF. The CDR3 nucleotides are TGTGCCTGGAGTACGGGACTTGTGGAGACCCAGTACTTC.

V is TRBV7-9 and J is TRBJ1-4; 8 bases align to TRBD1. The junction had 8 bases not matched to a gene; V was cut back by 6 bases and J by 8 bases. The germline V gene has CDR1 SEHNR and CDR2 FQNEAQ (reference sequence). CDR3 length: 14 amino acids. DNA of the CDR3: TGTGCCAGCAGTCTACAGGGGGTGCGAGAAAAACTGTTTTTT. Residues: CASSLQGVREKLFF.

CDR3 sequence: CASSPPTGNTIYF. CDR3 sequence (DNA): TGTGCCAGCAGCCCTCCGACAGGAAACACCATATATTTT. The gene calls are TRBV5-6 and TRBJ1-3, with D uncertain. Deletions cut 4 bases from V and 4 bases from J, with 9 bases between. The CDR3 is 13 amino acids. Germline V gene data show CDR1 as SGHDT and CDR2 as YYEEEE.

This chain uses TRBV5-8 with TRBJ1-2; a weak D match, TRBD1 (5 bases). The CDR3 is made up of 16 amino acids. V lost 4 bases and J lost 6, with 22 bases in between. Germline CDR1 and CDR2: SGHTS and YDEGEE. The CDR3 spells CASSPQGFRRSDGYTF. CDR3 in DNA: TGTGCCAGCAGCCCCCAGGGATTTAGACGGTCTGATGGCTACACCTTC.

The chain carries TRBV6-5 and TRBJ1-5, with 7 bases identical to TRBD1. The germline V gene encodes CDR1 MNHEY and CDR2 SVGAGI. The V and J ends lost 8 bases and 3 bases, in that order; junction bases with no gene match: 4. The CDR3 consists of 13 residues. The CDR3: CASATGYNQPQHF. The CDR3 DNA reads as TGTGCCAGCGCGACAGGGTACAATCAGCCCCAGCATTTT.

V gene TRBV28 combines with J gene TRBJ1-5, with 10 bases lining up with TRBD1. CDR3 size: 14 residues. Trimming removed 6 bases from V and 9 bases from J; junction bases left unmatched: 8. Germline CDR1 MDHEN, CDR2 SYDVKM. Here the CDR3 reads CASRRQGAVWPQHF. CDR3 bases: TGTGCCAGCAGGCGACAGGGGGCAGTTTGGCCCCAGCATTTT.

The rearrangement uses TRBV6-5 and TRBJ2-5; perhaps TRBD1 as D (6 bases). Trimming shortened V by 7 bases and J by 0 bases, and 12 bases separated the two germline ends. CDR1 and CDR2 (germline): MNHEY, SVGAGI. The CDR3 extends over 14 amino acids. CDR3 DNA: TGTGCCAGCACCCCGGACAGTTACCAAGAGACCCAGTACTTC. Translation: CASTPDSYQETQYF.

The CDR3 DNA reads TGTGCCAGCAGTTACTTTACAGGGGATAGGGAAAAACTGTTTTTT. Protein sequence: CASSYFTGDREKLFF. This chain joins TRBV6-5 and TRBJ1-4; 7 bases align to TRBD1. Germline V gene sequence: CDR1 MNHEY, CDR2 SVGAGI. CDR3 length: 15 residues. The V gene end was trimmed by 1 base and the J gene end by 8 bases; junction bases not matched to a gene: 7.

The sample holds a few counts of this clone. This rearrangement joins TRBV30 to TRBJ1-5; D unclear. Trimming took 0 bases from V and 8 from J, leaving 11 bases between them. Germline CDR1 is GTSNPN and CDR2 is SVGIG (reference sequence). The CDR3 is made up of 13 amino acids. For the CDR3, the DNA is TGTGCCTGGAGTGTACGGCAGAGGGAGCCCCAGCATTTT. It encodes CAWSVRQREPQHF.

CDR3 nucleotides: TGTGCCAGCAGCTTAGGGACTAGTAACACCGGGGAGCTGTTTTTT. It yields the protein CASSLGTSNTGELFF. V usage is TRBV7-8 and J usage is TRBJ2-2; 7 bases agree with TRBD2. This CDR3 region has 15 residues. Germline loops: CDR1 SGHVS, CDR2 FQNEAQ. After removal of 1 base from V and 2 bases from J, the junction contained 1 base not matched to a gene.

This chain connects TRBV9 to TRBJ2-3, with D unclear. CDR3 length equals 14 residues. Germline lookup yields CDR1 SGDLS and CDR2 YYNGEE. The germline V and J ends were trimmed by 3 bases and 0 bases, with 8 bases remaining between them. CDR3 DNA: TGTGCCAGCAGCGAGTACTACAGCACAGATACGCAGTATTTT. This encodes CASSEYYSTDTQYF.